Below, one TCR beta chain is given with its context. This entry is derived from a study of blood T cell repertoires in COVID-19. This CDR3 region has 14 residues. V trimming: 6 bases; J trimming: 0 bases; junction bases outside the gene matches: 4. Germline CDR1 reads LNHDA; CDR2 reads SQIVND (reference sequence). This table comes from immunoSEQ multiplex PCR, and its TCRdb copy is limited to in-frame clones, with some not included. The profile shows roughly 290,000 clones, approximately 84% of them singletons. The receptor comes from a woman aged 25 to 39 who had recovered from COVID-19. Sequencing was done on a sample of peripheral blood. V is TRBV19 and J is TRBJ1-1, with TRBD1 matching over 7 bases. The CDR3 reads CASSHGQVNTEAFF. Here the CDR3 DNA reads TGTGCCAGTAGCCACGGACAGGTGAACACTGAAGCTTTCTTT.